The 27 T cell receptor beta chains presented below share a single source sample, sequenced in a study of OX40 agonist ivuxolimab in advanced cancers. Clones were read by immunoSEQ multiplex PCR, and TCRdb kept only the in-frame ones, dropping some. The sample comprises approximately 96,000 clones, less than 95% of which are singletons, and about 1.5% rests with the top ten. Material: CD4+ or CD8+ T cells sorted from blood, obtained in a trial of the OX40 agonist ivuxolimab. These receptors were obtained from an adult with an advanced solid tumor such as melanoma, head and neck, liver or kidney cancer.

The gene calls are TRBV12-5 and TRBJ2-5; TRBD2 aligns across 10 bases. Per the germline V gene, CDR1 is LGHNT and CDR2 is FRNRAP. The CDR3 sequence is 19 residues long. Germline trimming cut 3 bases from V and 0 bases from J; bases unmatched to any gene: 13. CDR3 protein: CASGFSPPGTSVDQETQYF. The CDR3 coding sequence is TGTGCTAGTGGTTTCTCCCCACCCGGGACTAGCGTAGACCAAGAGACCCAGTACTTC.

The rearrangement uses TRBV7-3 and TRBJ2-1, with D perhaps TRBD1 (6 bases). The germline V gene has CDR1 SGHTA and CDR2 FQGTGA. CDR3 length: 15 amino acids. Trimming took 6 bases from V and 1 from J, leaving 13 bases between them. CDR3 in amino acids: CASSPRGKSYNEQFF. The CDR3 DNA is TGTGCCAGCAGTCCTAGGGGGAAGTCCTACAATGAGCAGTTCTTC.

In its sample, this clone was seen once. The rearrangement links TRBV11-3 to TRBJ1-1; unclear D gene. Germline assignment: CDR1 SGHNT and CDR2 YENEEA. V gave up 4 bases and J gave up 1 base, with 10 bases separating them. The CDR3 contains 14 residues. DNA of the CDR3: TGTGCCAGCAGCTACCGCCCAGGGAACACTGAAGCTTTCTTT. This translates into CASSYRPGNTEAFF.

The rearrangement joins TRBV4-2 to TRBJ2-7, with D possibly being TRBD1 (5 bases). V was cut by 0 bases and J by 2 bases, with 8 bases left in between. This CDR3 has 14 residues. The germline V gene has CDR1 LGHNA and CDR2 YNFKEQ. The CDR3 DNA reads TGTGCCAGCAGCCAAGATAGACAGACCTACGAGCAGTACTTC. The encoded protein is CASSQDRQTYEQYF.

This clone occurred a few times. The J gene is TRBJ1-2, the V gene TRBV19; D not resolved. The CDR3 spans 14 residues. The V gene lost 2 bases and the J gene lost 2 bases, with 9 bases spanning the gap. Germline lookup yields CDR1 LNHDA and CDR2 SQIVND (reference sequence). CDR3 bases: TGTGCCAGTAGTATACTGTCCAGCAACTATGGCTACACCTTC. Its protein product is CASSILSSNYGYTF.

The chain couples TRBV19 to TRBJ1-2, with TRBD1 matching over 9 bases. The CDR3 covers 16 residues. Trimming cost V 5 bases and J 8 bases; bases outside gene matches: 15. In germline, CDR1 is LNHDA, CDR2 SQIVND (reference sequence). The CDR3 nucleotides are TGTGCCAGTAGTTCCCTAAGGGGACAGGGAGGAGGAGGCTACACCTTC. The encoded protein is CASSSLRGQGGGGYTF.

The chain carries TRBV18 and TRBJ2-1; TRBD2 aligns across 14 bases. J was trimmed by 7 bases and V by 5 bases; bases with no gene match: 10. The germline gives CDR1 KGHSH, CDR2 LQKENI. The CDR3 is 17 residues long. The CDR3 protein is CASSAGTSGSFGNEQFF. The DNA of the CDR3 is TGTGCCAGCTCAGCCGGGACTAGCGGGAGCTTTGGGAATGAGCAGTTCTTC.

This chain links TRBV29-1 with TRBJ1-2; TRBD1 matches at 8 bases. This CDR3 is built from 14 residues. Looked up from germline, CDR1 is SQVTM and CDR2 is ANQGSEA. The V segment lost 6 bases and the J segment 4 bases; nucleotides outside the gene matches: 10. The CDR3 DNA follows: TGCAGCGTCGTACAGGGGGGAAGCTCCTATGGCTACACCTTC. This translates into CSVVQGGSSYGYTF. Based on the CDR3 plus reference TRBV29-1 and TRBJ1-2, the full variable domain is SAVISQKPSRDICQRGTSLTIQCQVDSQVTMMFWYRQQPGQSLTLIATANQGSEATYESGFVIDKFPISRPNLTFSTLTVSNMSPEDSSIYLCSVVQGGSSYGYTFGSGTRLTVV.

In regard to this clone: The junction departs from the called germline gene at one end, perhaps through a read error. The chain employs TRBV7-7 and TRBJ2-1; TRBD2 aligns across 13 bases. Germline V gene sequence: CDR1 SSHAT, CDR2 FNYEAQ (reference sequence). The length of the CDR3 is 17 residues. CDR3 bases: TGTGCTAGCAGCCCAGGACTAGCGGGAGACACCTACAATGAGCAGTTCTTC. Encoded protein: CASSPGLAGDTYNEQFF.

V is TRBV11-3 and J is TRBJ1-4, with TRBD1 matching over 9 bases. The CDR3 sequence is 13 residues long. The V gene's germline CDR1 is SGHNT and CDR2 YENEEA. The trim removed 5 bases at V and 8 bases at J, leaving 3 bases unmatched. The DNA for the CDR3 is TGTGCCAGCAGCGACAGGGGGGAGGAAAAACTGTTTTTT. Its translation: CASSDRGEEKLFF. Combining the CDR3 with reference TRBV11-3 and TRBJ1-4 gives the whole variable domain EAGVVQSPRYKIIEKKQPVAFWCNPISGHNTLYWYLQNLGQGPELLIRYENEEAVDDSQLPKDRFSAERLKGVDSTLKIQPAELGDSAVYLCASSDRGEEKLFFGSGTQLSVL.

This chain connects TRBV13 to TRBJ2-3; possible D gene TRBD2, 6 bases. The CDR3 has 15 amino acids. V lost 7 bases, J lost 0 bases, and 14 bases lay in between. The V gene's germline CDR1 is PRHDT and CDR2 FYEKMQ (reference sequence). CDR3 bases: TGTGCCAGCACTGCGGGGCGTTCTAGCACAGATACGCAGTATTTT. Encoded protein: CASTAGRSSTDTQYF.

The chain uses TRBV5-6 and TRBJ1-6; D uncertain. Per the germline V gene, CDR1 is SGHDT and CDR2 is YYEEEE. Trimming took off 0 bases at V and 10 bases at J, with 17 bases between the two ends. CDR3 length: 16 residues. CDR3 sequence reads: CASSLVNAPLGSPLHF. CDR3 DNA: TGTGCCAGCAGCTTGGTAAATGCTCCTCTAGGATCACCCCTCCACTTT.

The rearrangement joins TRBV12-5 to TRBJ2-5; 9 bases map to TRBD1. J was trimmed by 5 bases and V by 6 bases; bases with no gene match: 10. The CDR3 runs to 15 residues. CDR1 is LGHNT and CDR2 is FRNRAP in the germline V gene. CDR3 DNA: TGTGCTAGTGGAAGAGAACAGGGGGCCTGGGAGACCCAGTACTTC. Residues: CASGREQGAWETQYF.

CDR3 DNA: TGTGCCTGGAAAAACAGGGGAGGCTACGAGCAGTACTTC. This sequence encodes CAWKNRGGYEQYF. The gene calls are TRBV30 and TRBJ2-7; D is possibly TRBD1 (7 bases). With 4 bases removed from V and 3 bases from J, the gap between germline ends came to 13 bases. Looked up from germline, CDR1 is GTSNPN and CDR2 is SVGIG (reference sequence). The CDR3 runs to 13 residues.

V and J are TRBV18 and TRBJ2-3, with TRBD1 matching 9 bases. V shed 3 bases, J shed 0 bases, and the junction held 1 base outside the gene matches. The germline gives CDR1 KGHSH, CDR2 LQKENI. This CDR3 is built from 15 residues. CDR3 coding DNA: TGTGCCAGCTCACCCGGGACAGGGAGCACAGATACGCAGTATTTT. Amino acid sequence: CASSPGTGSTDTQYF.

The chain combines TRBV5-5 with TRBJ1-4; 7 positions match TRBD1. The CDR3 spans 15 residues. V lost 2 bases, J lost 7 bases, and 8 bases stayed unmatched. Germline CDR1 SGHKS, CDR2 YYEKEE (reference sequence). The CDR3 DNA sequence: TGTGCCAGCAGCTTTAGTGGCAGGGACAGTGAAAAACTGTTTTTT. It encodes CASSFSGRDSEKLFF.

The chain joins TRBV7-2 to TRBJ2-1; D not certain. Per germline, CDR1 SGHTA and CDR2 FQGNSA. Trimming shortened V by 0 bases and J by 0 bases, and 6 bases separated the two germline ends. The CDR3 has 15 amino acids. The CDR3 DNA follows: TGTGCCAGCAGCTTAGCGGGTACCTCCTACAATGAGCAGTTCTTC. This sequence encodes CASSLAGTSYNEQFF.

The gene calls are TRBV9 and TRBJ2-3; D may be TRBD2 (5 bases). CDR3 length: 15 residues. Germline lookup yields CDR1 SGDLS and CDR2 YYNGEE. Trimming pared 0 bases from V and 5 bases from J, leaving 13 bases between. CDR3 protein: CASSVAGLQGDTQYF. The CDR3 coding sequence is TGTGCCAGCAGCGTAGCAGGACTCCAAGGAGATACGCAGTATTTT. The full variable domain, rest sourced from reference TRBV9 and TRBJ2-3, is DSGVTQTPKHLITATGQRVTLRCSPRSGDLSVYWYQQSLDQGLQFLIQYYNGEERAKGNILERFSAQQFPDLHSELNLSSLELGDSALYFCASSVAGLQGDTQYFGPGTRLTVL.

This chain joins TRBV9 and TRBJ2-5; 9 bases line up with TRBD2. This CDR3 spans 16 amino acids. Germline V gene lookup returns CDR1 SGDLS and CDR2 YYNGEE. Germline trimming cut 0 bases from V and 5 bases from J; bases unmatched to any gene: 8. CDR3 coding DNA: TGTGCCAGCAGCGTAGATTCTGGCGGGAGGGCGGAGACCCAGTACTTC. Encoded protein: CASSVDSGGRAETQYF.

The rearrangement joins TRBV2 to TRBJ1-1; TRBD1 agrees at 9 bases. Germline CDR1 and CDR2: SNHLY and FYNNEI. The ends lost 5 bases at V and 4 bases at J; junction bases unmatched: 5. The CDR3 totals 14 residues. This CDR3 is CASSTTGGITEAFF. The CDR3 coding sequence is TGTGCCAGCAGTACGACAGGGGGTATCACTGAAGCTTTCTTT.

This clone was found a few times. This chain connects TRBV5-6 to TRBJ2-5; 8 bases match TRBD2. V lost 4 bases, J lost 4 bases, and 6 bases stayed unmatched. Germline lookup yields CDR1 SGHDT and CDR2 YYEEEE. This CDR3 has 14 residues. The CDR3 DNA sequence: TGTGCCAGCAGCAGGGGACTAGTTACAGAGACCCAGTACTTC. Its translation is CASSRGLVTETQYF.

The rearrangement joins TRBV7-8 to TRBJ2-7, with TRBD2 matching 8 bases. The CDR3 length is 16 residues. Trimming took 1 base from V and 2 from J; bases not matched to a gene: 7. CDR1 and CDR2 (germline): SGHVS, FQNEAQ. The DNA for the CDR3 is TGTGCCAGCAGCTTAGTGGGGCTAGCGGGTGCCTACGAGCAGTACTTC. Its protein is CASSLVGLAGAYEQYF.

This chain joins TRBV6-1 and TRBJ2-1, with 14 bases matching TRBD2. V gave up 4 bases and J gave up 10 bases; unmatched junction bases: 15. Per the germline V gene, CDR1 is MNHNS and CDR2 is SASEGT. The CDR3 is made up of 18 amino acids. In DNA, the CDR3 is TGTGCCAGCAGTGGGATGGATGGGGGACTAGCGGGAGTAGGGGAGCAGTTCTTC. This sequence encodes CASSGMDGGLAGVGEQFF.

The V call is TRBV19, the J call TRBJ1-2, with D possibly TRBD1 on 6 matching bases. The CDR3 contains 14 residues. CDR1 and CDR2 (germline): LNHDA, SQIVND (reference sequence). V lost 3 bases, J lost 6 bases, and 14 bases lay in between. The CDR3 DNA sequence: TGTGCCAGTAGTATCCTTAGGGACACCCATGGCTACACCTTC. Translating gives CASSILRDTHGYTF.

The J gene is TRBJ1-2, the V gene TRBV2; 9 bases match TRBD1. V shed 5 bases, J shed 8 bases, and the junction held 18 bases outside the gene matches. The germline V gene encodes CDR1 SNHLY and CDR2 FYNNEI. The CDR3 contains 17 residues. In DNA form, the CDR3 reads TGTGCCAGCAGTCCCCGTGGACAGGGGTGGTCGGTCGCGGGCTACACCTTC. Protein product: CASSPRGQGWSVAGYTF.

The chain uses TRBV11-3 and TRBJ2-5; 8 nucleotides align to TRBD2. CDR1 is SGHNT, CDR2 YENEEA, per germline. The junction had 6 bases not matched to a gene; V was cut back by 2 bases and J by 1 base. The CDR3 has 16 amino acids. The CDR3 DNA is TGTGCCAGCAGCTTATCCTTAGCGGGGAGCCAAGAGACCCAGTACTTC. This translates into CASSLSLAGSQETQYF.

The rearrangement uses TRBV28 and TRBJ2-5; no firm D call. Germline V lookup: CDR1 MDHEN, CDR2 SYDVKM. The CDR3 totals 12 residues. The V gene lost 4 bases and the J gene lost 0 bases, with 3 bases spanning the gap. The CDR3 bases are TGTGCCAGCAGTTCATACCAAGAGACCCAGTACTTC. Translated, it gives CASSSYQETQYF.